This TCR beta chain comes out of a study of cytotoxic CD8 clonotypes in ibrutinib-treated CLL. Study overall: Researchers reported about a dozen relapsed/refractory and about 14 treatment-naive patients, 17 to 18 of them IGHV unmutated. Response material was collected after a median 12 months of treatment, range 6 to 36.

Libraries were prepared by immunoSEQ multiplex PCR; TCRdb keeps only in-frame clonotypes and omits some of them. The data show about 15,000 clones, approximately 48% seen once. From germline, CDR1 is SGHAT and CDR2 FQNNGV. The CDR3 contains 16 residues. J was trimmed by 7 bases and V by 6 bases; bases with no gene match: 10. The chain couples TRBV11-2 to TRBJ2-1, with TRBD2 matching 12 bases. The specimen comprised PBMCs, sampled at a 24-month disease-progression time point, from a patient treated with ibrutinib. The source is a human donor with chronic lymphocytic leukemia. Written as DNA, the CDR3 is TGTGCCAGCAGGTCTAGCGGGGGGGCGTTCAGAAATGAGCAGTTCTTC. This sequence encodes CASRSSGGAFRNEQFF.